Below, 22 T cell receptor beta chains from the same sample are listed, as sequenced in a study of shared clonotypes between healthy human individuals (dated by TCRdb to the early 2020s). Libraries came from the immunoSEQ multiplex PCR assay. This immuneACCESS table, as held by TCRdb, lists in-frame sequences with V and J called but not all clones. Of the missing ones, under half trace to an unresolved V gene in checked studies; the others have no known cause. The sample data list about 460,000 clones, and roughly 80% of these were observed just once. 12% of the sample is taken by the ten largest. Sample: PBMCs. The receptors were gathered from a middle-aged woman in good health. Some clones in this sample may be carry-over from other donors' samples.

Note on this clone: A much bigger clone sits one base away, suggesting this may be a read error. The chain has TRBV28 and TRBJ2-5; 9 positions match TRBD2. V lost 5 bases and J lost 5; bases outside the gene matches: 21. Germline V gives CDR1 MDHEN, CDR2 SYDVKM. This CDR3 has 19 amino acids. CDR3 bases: TGTGCCAGCAGTCTCCTGCGCTATTTAGAACTAGCGGGTGGGGAGACCCAGTACTTC. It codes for CASSLLRYLELAGGETQYF.

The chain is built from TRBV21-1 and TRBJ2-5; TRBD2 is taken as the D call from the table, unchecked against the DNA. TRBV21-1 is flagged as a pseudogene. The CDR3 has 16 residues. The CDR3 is CASSKAYRGSVETQYF. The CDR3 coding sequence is TGTGCCAGCAGCAAAGCGTACCGCGGGAGTGTGGAGACCCAGTACTTC.

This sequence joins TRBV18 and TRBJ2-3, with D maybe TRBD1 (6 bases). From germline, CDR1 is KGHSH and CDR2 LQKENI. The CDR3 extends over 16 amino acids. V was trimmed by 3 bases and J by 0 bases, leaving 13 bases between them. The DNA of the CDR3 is TGTGCCAGCTCACCTCCGGGACAAAGAAGCACAGATACGCAGTATTTT. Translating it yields CASSPPGQRSTDTQYF. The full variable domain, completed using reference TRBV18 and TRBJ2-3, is NAGVMQNPRHLVRRRGQEARLRCSPMKGHSHVYWYRQLPEEGLKFMVYLQKENIIDESGMPKERFSAEFPKEGPSILRIQQVVRGDSAAYFCASSPPGQRSTDTQYFGPGTRLTVL.

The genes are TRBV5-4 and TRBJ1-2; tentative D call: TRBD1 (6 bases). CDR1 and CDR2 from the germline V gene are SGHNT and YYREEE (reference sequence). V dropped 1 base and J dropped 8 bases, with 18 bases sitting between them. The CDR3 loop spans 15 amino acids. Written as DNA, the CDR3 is TGTGCCAGCAGCTTGTCCGGGGGGCACACACGGGGCTACACCTTC. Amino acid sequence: CASSLSGGHTRGYTF.

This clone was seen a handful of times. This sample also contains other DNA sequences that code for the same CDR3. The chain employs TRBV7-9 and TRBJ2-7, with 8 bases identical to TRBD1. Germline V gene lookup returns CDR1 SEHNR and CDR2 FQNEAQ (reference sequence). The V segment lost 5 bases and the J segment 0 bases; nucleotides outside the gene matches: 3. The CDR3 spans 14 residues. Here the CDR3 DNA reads TGTGCCAGCAGCCGGGGGACAGGCTCCTACGAGCAGTACTTC. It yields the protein CASSRGTGSYEQYF.

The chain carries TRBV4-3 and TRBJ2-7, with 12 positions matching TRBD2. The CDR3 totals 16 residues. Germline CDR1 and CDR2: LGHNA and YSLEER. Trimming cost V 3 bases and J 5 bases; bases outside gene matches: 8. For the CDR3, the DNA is TGCGCCAGCAGCCATACCCTGCGACTAGCGGGGGACGAGCAGTACTTC. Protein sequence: CASSHTLRLAGDEQYF.

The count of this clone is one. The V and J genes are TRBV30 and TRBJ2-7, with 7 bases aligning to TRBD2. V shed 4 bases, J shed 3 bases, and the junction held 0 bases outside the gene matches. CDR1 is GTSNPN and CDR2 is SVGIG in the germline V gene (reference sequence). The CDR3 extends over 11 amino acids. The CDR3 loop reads CAWTSGYEQYF. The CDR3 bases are TGTGCCTGGACTAGCGGCTACGAGCAGTACTTC.

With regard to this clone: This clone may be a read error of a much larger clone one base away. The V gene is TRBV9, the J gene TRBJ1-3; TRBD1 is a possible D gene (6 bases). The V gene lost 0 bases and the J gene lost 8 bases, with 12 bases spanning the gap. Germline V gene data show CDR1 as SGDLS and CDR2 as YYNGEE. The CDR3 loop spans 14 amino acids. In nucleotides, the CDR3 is TGTGCCAGCAGCGTAGGGGACAACGGAGACACCATATATTTT. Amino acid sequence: CASSVGDNGDTIYF. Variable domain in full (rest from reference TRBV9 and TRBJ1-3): DSGVTQTPKHLITATGQRVTLRCSPRSGDLSVYWYQQSLDQGLQFLIQYYNGEERAKGNILERFSAQQFPDLHSELNLSSLELGDSALYFCASSVGDNGDTIYFGEGSWLTVV.

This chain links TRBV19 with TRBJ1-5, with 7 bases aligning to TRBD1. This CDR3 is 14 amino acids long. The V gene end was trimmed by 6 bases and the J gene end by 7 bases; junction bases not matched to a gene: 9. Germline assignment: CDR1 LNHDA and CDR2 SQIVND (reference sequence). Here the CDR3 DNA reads TGTGCCAGTAGCTTCCAGGGGGTCGAACAGCCCCAGCATTTT. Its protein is CASSFQGVEQPQHF.

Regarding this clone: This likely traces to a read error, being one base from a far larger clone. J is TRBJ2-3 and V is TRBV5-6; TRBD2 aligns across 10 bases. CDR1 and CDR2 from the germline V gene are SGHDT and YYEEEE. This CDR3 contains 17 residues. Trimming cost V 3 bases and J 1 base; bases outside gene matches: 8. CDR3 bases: TGTGCCAGCAGCTGGACTAGCGGACATGCTGGCACAGATACGCAGTATTTT. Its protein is CASSWTSGHAGTDTQYF.

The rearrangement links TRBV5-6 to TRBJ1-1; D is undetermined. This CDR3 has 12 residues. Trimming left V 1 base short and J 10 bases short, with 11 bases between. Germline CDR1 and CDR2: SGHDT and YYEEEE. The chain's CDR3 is CASSLTRQGAFF. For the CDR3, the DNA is TGTGCCAGCAGCTTGACTCGGCAAGGAGCTTTCTTT.

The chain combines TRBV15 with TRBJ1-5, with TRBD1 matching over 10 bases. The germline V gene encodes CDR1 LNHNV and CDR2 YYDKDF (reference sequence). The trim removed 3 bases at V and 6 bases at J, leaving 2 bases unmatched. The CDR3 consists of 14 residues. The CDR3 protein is CATSRTGGGQPQHF. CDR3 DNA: TGTGCCACCAGCAGGACAGGGGGCGGTCAGCCCCAGCATTTT.

In nucleotides, the CDR3 is TGTGCCAGCAGCCCAGGGACTAGTAATGGGGATGAGCAGTTCTTC. As protein: CASSPGTSNGDEQFF. The chain has TRBV7-8 and TRBJ2-1; 8 nucleotides agree with TRBD2. The V and J ends lost 5 bases and 8 bases, in that order; junction bases with no gene match: 11. This CDR3 comprises 15 residues. CDR1 is SGHVS and CDR2 is FQNEAQ in the germline V gene.

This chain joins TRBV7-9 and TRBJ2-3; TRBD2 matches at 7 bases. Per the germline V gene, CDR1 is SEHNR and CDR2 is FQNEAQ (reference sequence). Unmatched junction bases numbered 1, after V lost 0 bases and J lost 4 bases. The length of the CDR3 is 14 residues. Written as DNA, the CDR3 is TGTGCCAGCAGCTTAGCGGGAGGGGCAGATACGCAGTATTTT. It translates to CASSLAGGADTQYF.

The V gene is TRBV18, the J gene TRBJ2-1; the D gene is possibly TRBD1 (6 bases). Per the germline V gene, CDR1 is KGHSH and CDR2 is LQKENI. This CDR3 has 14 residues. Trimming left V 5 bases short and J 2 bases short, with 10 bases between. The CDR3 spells CASSDRPTYNEQFF. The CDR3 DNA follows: TGTGCCAGCTCAGACAGGCCGACCTACAATGAGCAGTTCTTC.

CDR3 in amino acids: CASSSGQSVTEAFF. The DNA of the CDR3 is TGTGCCAGCAGCTCGGGACAGTCGGTCACTGAAGCTTTCTTT. The chain carries TRBV11-2 and TRBJ1-1; 7 bases match TRBD1. CDR3 length equals 14 residues. The V segment lost 4 bases and the J segment 4 bases; nucleotides outside the gene matches: 6. Germline CDR1 is SGHAT and CDR2 is FQNNGV.

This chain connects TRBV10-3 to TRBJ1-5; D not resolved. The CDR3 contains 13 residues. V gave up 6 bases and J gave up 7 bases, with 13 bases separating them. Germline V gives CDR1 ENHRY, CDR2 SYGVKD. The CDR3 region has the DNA TGTGCCATCAGGGCATCCCAAGGACAGCCCCAGCATTTT. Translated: CAIRASQGQPQHF.

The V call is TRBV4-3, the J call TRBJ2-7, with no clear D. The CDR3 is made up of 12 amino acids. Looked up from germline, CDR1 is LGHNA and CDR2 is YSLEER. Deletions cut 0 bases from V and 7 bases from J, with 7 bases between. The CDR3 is CASSQEYGEQYF. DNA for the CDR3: TGCGCCAGCAGCCAAGAATATGGGGAGCAGTACTTC.

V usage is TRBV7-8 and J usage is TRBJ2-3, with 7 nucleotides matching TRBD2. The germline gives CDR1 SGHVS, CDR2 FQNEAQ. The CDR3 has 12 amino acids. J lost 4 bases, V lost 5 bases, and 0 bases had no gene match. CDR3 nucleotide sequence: TGTGCCAGCAGCCGGGGGGCAGATACGCAGTATTTT. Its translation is CASSRGADTQYF.

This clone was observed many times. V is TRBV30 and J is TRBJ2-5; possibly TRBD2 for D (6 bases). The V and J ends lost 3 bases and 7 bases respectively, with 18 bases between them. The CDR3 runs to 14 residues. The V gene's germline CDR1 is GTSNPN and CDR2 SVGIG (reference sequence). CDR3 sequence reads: CAWRDWRARGTQYF. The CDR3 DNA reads TGTGCCTGGAGGGATTGGAGGGCTCGAGGGACCCAGTACTTC.

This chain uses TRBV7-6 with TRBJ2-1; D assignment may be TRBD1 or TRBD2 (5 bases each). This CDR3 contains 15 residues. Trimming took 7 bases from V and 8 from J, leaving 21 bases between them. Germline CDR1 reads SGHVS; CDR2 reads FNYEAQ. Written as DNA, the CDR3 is TGTGCCAGCACCTCCAACTACCGCCTGGGGGATGAGCAGTTCTTC. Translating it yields CASTSNYRLGDEQFF.

CDR3 sequence: CASSPKGQSYGYTF. The CDR3 nucleotides are TGTGCCAGCTCACCAAAAGGACAGAGCTATGGCTACACCTTC. The chain joins TRBV18 to TRBJ1-2, with D perhaps matching TRBD1 (6 bases). The CDR3 runs to 14 residues. Germline V gene data show CDR1 as KGHSH and CDR2 as LQKENI. Trimming cost V 2 bases and J 4 bases, with 11 bases left between them.